A selection of T cell receptor beta chains follows, all from one sample in a study of identical twins. TCRdb analysed the 5' RACE reads with MiXCR anew, one entry per CDR3 protein. The data show 420,000 or so distinct CDR3 sequences, roughly 18% seen once. The sequenced material came from naive T cells sorted from blood. The receptors were gathered from a man aged 45-60 years in good health. The CDR3 runs from the conserved cysteine through the conserved F or W. D genes are given only for firm matches. Size values are once, few and many counts, or a class for expanded clones, and some rows have none.

len	abundance	d_gene	v_gene	j_gene	CDR3aa	CDR3nt
18	few	TRBD2	TRBV11-2	TRBJ2-1	CASRPNGAGLATYNEQFF	TGTGCCAGCAGACCAAACGGTGCCGGACTAGCGACTTACAATGAGCAGTTCTTC
14	few	-	TRBV12-3/TRBV12-4	TRBJ1-2	CASSLAVDAHGYTF	TGTGCCAGCAGTTTAGCGGTGGACGCCCATGGCTACACCTTC
17	many	-	TRBV15	TRBJ2-2	CATSSFVRRGLTGELFF	TGTGCCACCAGCAGTTTTGTCCGGAGGGGGCTTACCGGGGAGCTGTTTTTT
14	many	-	TRBV7-2	TRBJ2-7	CASSLVAAGHEQYF	TGTGCCAGCAGCTTAGTCGCGGCCGGTCACGAGCAGTACTTC
13	few	-	TRBV5-6	TRBJ1-5	CASSLSNDQPQHF	TGTGCCAGCAGCTTATCCAACGATCAGCCCCAGCATTTT
16	-	TRBD1	TRBV19	TRBJ1-5	CASSTPTGLINQPQHF	TGTGCCAGTAGTACCCCGACAGGGCTGATCAATCAGCCCCAGCATTTT
12	-	-	TRBV7-9	TRBJ2-5	CASSPAWETQYF	TGTGCCAGCAGCCCGGCATGGGAGACCCAGTACTTC
12	many	-	TRBV20-1	TRBJ2-1	CSARDRGGEQFF	TGCAGTGCTAGAGATAGGGGGGGTGAGCAGTTCTTC
16	-	TRBD2	TRBV29-1	TRBJ2-1	CSGEGGALSSYNEQFF	TGCAGCGGTGAGGGAGGGGCTTTGAGCTCCTACAATGAGCAGTTCTTC
13	few	TRBD1	TRBV6-1	TRBJ1-2	CASRPGQGYGYTF	TGTGCCAGCAGGCCGGGACAGGGGTACGGCTACACCTTC
15	-	-	TRBV9	TRBJ2-2	CASSVRGSTIGELFF	TGTGCCAGCAGCGTAAGGGGCAGTACGATCGGGGAGCTGTTTTTT
13	few	-	TRBV6-5	TRBJ1-1	CASSYQGTTEAFF	TGTGCCAGCAGTTACCAGGGTACCACTGAAGCTTTCTTT
14	many	TRBD1	TRBV7-2	TRBJ1-1	CASSPQGANTEAFF	TGTGCCAGCAGCCCGCAGGGGGCGAACACTGAAGCTTTCTTT
15	few	-	TRBV7-8	TRBJ1-2	CASSLATGLSYGYTF	TGTGCCAGCAGCTTAGCGACGGGACTGAGCTATGGCTACACCTTC
12	many	-	TRBV5-1	TRBJ2-3	CASSDQGDTQYF	TGCGCCAGCAGCGACCAGGGGGATACGCAGTATTTT
17	few	TRBD1	TRBV5-1	TRBJ2-7	CASSLGQGGPLSYEQYF	TGCGCCAGCAGCTTAGGACAGGGAGGTCCCCTCTCCTACGAGCAGTACTTC
13	-	-	TRBV20-1	TRBJ2-1	CSAKKSSYNEQFF	TGCAGTGCCAAAAAGAGCTCCTACAATGAGCAGTTCTTC
15	-	-	TRBV27	TRBJ2-7	CASSLSVQGTYEQYF	TGTGCCAGCAGTTTATCGGTACAGGGAACCTACGAGCAGTACTTC
13	-	TRBD1	TRBV7-9	TRBJ1-4	CASSRQGDEKLFF	TGTGCCAGCAGCCGTCAGGGGGATGAAAAACTGTTTTTT
15	-	-	TRBV12-3/TRBV12-4	TRBJ2-1	CASSLARLGNNEQFF	TGTGCCAGCAGTTTAGCGCGTTTAGGGAACAATGAGCAGTTCTTC
13	few	-	TRBV12-3/TRBV12-4	TRBJ2-6	CASDRNGANVLTF	TGTGCCAGCGACAGGAATGGGGCCAACGTCCTGACTTTC
14	few	TRBD2	TRBV6-4	TRBJ2-1	CASRPSGGSNEQFF	TGTGCCAGCCGCCCTAGCGGGGGCTCGAATGAGCAGTTCTTC
17	many	-	TRBV9	TRBJ2-3	CASSDPLEASSTDTQYF	TGTGCCAGCAGCGACCCCTTAGAAGCCTCTAGCACAGATACGCAGTATTTT
15	-	-	TRBV9	TRBJ1-1	CASSVDGSLHTEAFF	TGTGCCAGCAGCGTAGACGGCAGCCTGCACACTGAAGCTTTCTTT
14	-	-	TRBV18	TRBJ1-1	CASSPGGLNTEAFF	TGTGCCAGCTCACCAGGCGGATTGAACACTGAAGCTTTCTTT
16	many	TRBD2	TRBV6-2/TRBV6-3	TRBJ2-1	CASSHTSGRLYNEQFF	TGTGCCAGCAGCCATACTAGCGGGAGACTGTACAATGAGCAGTTCTTC
14	few	-	TRBV11-2	TRBJ2-2	CASSPRTAAGELFF	TGTGCCAGCAGCCCCAGGACAGCCGCCGGGGAGCTGTTTTTT
14	-	-	TRBV7-9	TRBJ2-7	CASSGGTRSYEQYF	TGTGCCAGCAGCGGGGGGACGCGCTCCTACGAGCAGTACTTC
16	-	-	TRBV28	TRBJ2-3	CASSLGRATSTDTQYF	TGTGCCAGCAGTTTGGGGCGGGCCACTAGCACAGATACGCAGTATTTT